These 17 T cell receptor beta chains were all obtained from the same sample, sequenced in a study of cytotoxic CD8 clonotypes in ibrutinib-treated CLL. Profiled with immunoSEQ multiplex PCR; TCRdb holds only in-frame clones, not every one. The sample has about 160,000 clones, over 75% seen once; the top ten hold approximately 2.9%. Sequencing was performed on PBMCs, taken at disease progression, from a patient treated with ibrutinib. These receptors all come from a human donor with chronic lymphocytic leukemia.

This chain connects TRBV20-1 to TRBJ1-1; TRBD1 matches 7 bases. Looked up from germline, CDR1 is DFQATT and CDR2 is SNEGSKA (reference sequence). This CDR3 is 10 amino acids long. The trim removed 6 bases at V and 8 bases at J, leaving 3 bases unmatched. The CDR3 spells CSARDREAFF. Here the CDR3 DNA reads TGCAGTGCGCGGGACAGAGAAGCTTTCTTT.

The chain couples TRBV6-6 to TRBJ2-3; D perhaps matches TRBD1 (5 bases). This CDR3 has 16 residues. CDR1 and CDR2 from the germline V gene are MNHNY and SVGAGI (reference sequence). The V end was cut by 4 bases, the J end by 3 bases, with 17 bases between. The CDR3 region has the DNA TGTGCCAGCAGTTCGACCGGGCCCAGGGTGACAGATACGCAGTATTTT. Its protein is CASSSTGPRVTDTQYF.

The V and J genes are TRBV7-2 and TRBJ2-3; 7 nucleotides align to TRBD2. The trim removed 3 bases at V and 6 bases at J, leaving 12 bases unmatched. The CDR3 length is 16 residues. Per germline, CDR1 SGHTA and CDR2 FQGNSA. The chain's CDR3 is CASSFVAGSFEDTQYF. Here the CDR3 DNA reads TGTGCCAGCAGCTTCGTAGCGGGTTCCTTCGAGGATACGCAGTATTTT.

This clone appeared a single time. This chain joins TRBV19 and TRBJ1-5; D may be TRBD1 (6 bases). V shed 7 bases and J shed 0 bases, with 13 bases lying between them. The germline V gene has CDR1 LNHDA and CDR2 SQIVND (reference sequence). The CDR3 extends over 15 amino acids. CDR3 residues: CASMSRGASNQPQHF. CDR3 DNA: TGTGCCAGTATGTCTAGGGGGGCTAGCAATCAGCCCCAGCATTTT.

This chain connects TRBV7-9 to TRBJ2-1; D uncertain. Germline V CDR1 and CDR2: SEHNR, FQNEAQ (reference sequence). This CDR3 has 10 amino acids. The V and J ends lost 4 bases and 13 bases respectively, with 8 bases between them. The CDR3 region is CASSSYTQFF. The CDR3 DNA sequence: TGTGCCAGCAGCTCATACACACAGTTCTTC. Together with reference TRBV7-9 and TRBJ2-1, the CDR3 gives the full variable domain: DTGVSQNPRHKITKRGQNVTFRCDPISEHNRLYWYRQTLGQGPEFLTYFQNEAQLEKSRLLSDRFSAERPKGSFSTLEIQRTEQGDSAMYLCASSSYTQFFGPGTRLTVL.

The rearrangement uses TRBV11-2 and TRBJ2-3; 8 bases align to TRBD2. The length of the CDR3 is 18 residues. CDR1 SGHAT and CDR2 FQNNGV come from the germline V gene. Germline trimming cut 1 base from V and 6 bases from J; bases unmatched to any gene: 15. CDR3 in amino acids: CASSLGVRAGEPEDTQYF. Written as DNA, the CDR3 is TGTGCCAGCAGCTTAGGCGTCCGAGCGGGAGAGCCGGAGGATACGCAGTATTTT.

V is TRBV5-1 and J is TRBJ2-3, with D uncertain. CDR1 is SGHRS, CDR2 YFSETQ, per germline. The CDR3 contains 15 residues. The V end lost 0 bases, the J end lost 0 bases, and 8 bases lay between the germline ends. CDR3 residues: CASSLARRSTDTQYF. The CDR3 nucleotides read TGCGCCAGCAGCTTGGCCAGACGCAGCACAGATACGCAGTATTTT.

The V call is TRBV1, the J call TRBJ1-2. TRBV1 is flagged as a pseudogene. This CDR3 is built from 16 residues. In DNA form, the CDR3 reads TGCACCAGCAGCCAAGTCTTGGGGTTTTATAGCTATGGCTACACCTTC. Its protein product is CTSSQVLGFYSYGYTF.

This chain uses TRBV4-1 with TRBJ1-2, with 7 bases lining up with TRBD1. There are 15 residues in the CDR3. CDR1 and CDR2 from the germline V gene are MGHRA and YSYEKL. The ends lost 2 bases at V and 4 bases at J; junction bases unmatched: 7. CDR3 region: CASSQTQGSFYGYTF. The CDR3 region has the DNA TGCGCCAGCAGCCAAACACAGGGGAGCTTCTATGGCTACACCTTC.

This rearrangement joins TRBV19 to TRBJ1-5, with unresolved D. This CDR3 has 14 amino acids. Germline values: CDR1 LNHDA, CDR2 SQIVND (reference sequence). Trimming took off 3 bases at V and 3 bases at J, with 9 bases between the two ends. CDR3 coding DNA: TGTGCCAGTAGTATGTCCGGGGACAATCAGCCCCAGCATTTT. It specifies CASSMSGDNQPQHF.

The chain carries TRBV2 and TRBJ2-1; D may be TRBD2 (7 bases). Germline V CDR1 and CDR2: SNHLY, FYNNEI. The CDR3 runs 15 residues. V lost 2 bases, J lost 5 bases, and 13 bases lay in between. The CDR3 DNA sequence: TGTGCCAGCAGTGAATGGGGGGGCCAGCACAATGAGCAGTTCTTC. It encodes CASSEWGGQHNEQFF.

This clone was recorded only once. V usage is TRBV4-2 and J usage is TRBJ2-1, with D possibly matching TRBD2 (5 bases). Germline V gene data show CDR1 as LGHNA and CDR2 as YNFKEQ. This CDR3 has 15 residues. The V end lost 2 bases, the J end lost 2 bases, and 10 bases lay between the germline ends. The CDR3 DNA sequence: TGTGCCAGCAGCCAATTGACGGGGACCTACAATGAGCAGTTCTTC. This translates into CASSQLTGTYNEQFF.

The chain uses TRBV7-8 and TRBJ2-3; D call uncertain. Trimming took 3 bases from V and 0 from J, leaving 10 bases between them. CDR1 and CDR2 from the germline V gene are SGHVS and FQNEAQ. CDR3 length: 15 residues. In nucleotides, the CDR3 is TGTGCCAGCAGCTTGGGCAGATCTAGCACAGATACGCAGTATTTT. Amino acids: CASSLGRSSTDTQYF. Full variable domain (rest looked up from reference TRBV7-8 and TRBJ2-3): GAGVSQSPRYKVAKRGQDVALRCDPISGHVSLFWYQQALGQGPEFLTYFQNEAQLDKSGLPSDRFFAERPEGSVSTLKIQRTQQEDSAVYLCASSLGRSSTDTQYFGPGTRLTVL.

The J gene is TRBJ1-2, the V gene TRBV6-4; 10 nucleotides align to TRBD1. CDR3 length: 17 amino acids. J was trimmed by 2 bases and V by 2 bases; bases with no gene match: 8. The germline CDR1 and CDR2 sequences are MRHNA and SNTAGT. The CDR3 region is CASSDGTGVPLNYGYTF. The CDR3 nucleotides read TGTGCCAGCAGTGACGGGACAGGGGTCCCACTAAACTATGGCTACACCTTC.

The rearrangement joins TRBV27 to TRBJ2-2; D call uncertain. The V end was cut by 3 bases, the J end by 1 base, with 12 bases between. There are 16 residues in the CDR3. The germline gives CDR1 MNHEY, CDR2 SMNVEV (reference sequence). The CDR3 region is CASSFPTVQNTGELFF. The CDR3 DNA reads TGTGCCAGCAGTTTCCCAACGGTCCAGAACACCGGGGAGCTGTTTTTT.

V usage is TRBV28 and J usage is TRBJ2-7; 7 bases fit TRBD2. The V and J ends lost 7 bases and 4 bases, in that order; junction bases with no gene match: 13. This CDR3 is built from 15 residues. CDR1 is MDHEN, CDR2 SYDVKM, per germline. CDR3: CASMGRAEGLYEQYF. The CDR3 bases are TGTGCCAGCATGGGGAGGGCTGAGGGCCTTTACGAGCAGTACTTC.

The gene calls are TRBV5-4 and TRBJ1-2; 10 positions agree with TRBD1. CDR1 and CDR2 (germline): SGHNT, YYREEE (reference sequence). The length of the CDR3 is 16 residues. The trim removed 4 bases at V and 6 bases at J, leaving 12 bases unmatched. Here the CDR3 reads CASSHLGSTGGNGYTF. The CDR3 nucleotides read TGTGCCAGCAGCCATCTGGGTTCGACAGGGGGCAATGGCTACACCTTC.